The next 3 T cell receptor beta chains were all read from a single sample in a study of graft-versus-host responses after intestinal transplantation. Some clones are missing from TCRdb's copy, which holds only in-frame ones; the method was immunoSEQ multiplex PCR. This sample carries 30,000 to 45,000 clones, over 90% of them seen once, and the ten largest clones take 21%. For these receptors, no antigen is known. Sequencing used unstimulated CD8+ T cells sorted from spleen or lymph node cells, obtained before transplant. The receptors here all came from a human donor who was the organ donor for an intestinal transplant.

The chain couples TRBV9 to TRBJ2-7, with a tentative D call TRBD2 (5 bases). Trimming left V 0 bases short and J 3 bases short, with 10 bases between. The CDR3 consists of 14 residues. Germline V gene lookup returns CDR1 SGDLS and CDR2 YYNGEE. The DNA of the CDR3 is TGTGCCAGCAGCGTAGAGGACGGGAACTACGAGCAGTACTTC. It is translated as CASSVEDGNYEQYF.

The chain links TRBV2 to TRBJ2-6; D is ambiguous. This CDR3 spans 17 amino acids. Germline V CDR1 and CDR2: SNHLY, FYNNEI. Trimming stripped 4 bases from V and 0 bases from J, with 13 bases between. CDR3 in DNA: TGTGCCAGCAGTGGAACGCAAGCCAGCTCTGGGGCCAACGTCCTGACTTTC. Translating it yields CASSGTQASSGANVLTF. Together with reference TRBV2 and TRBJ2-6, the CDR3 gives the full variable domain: EPEVTQTPSHQVTQMGQEVILRCVPISNHLYFYWYRQILGQKVEFLVSFYNNEISEKSEIFDDQFSVERPDGSNFTLKIRSTKLEDSAMYFCASSGTQASSGANVLTFGAGSRLTVL.

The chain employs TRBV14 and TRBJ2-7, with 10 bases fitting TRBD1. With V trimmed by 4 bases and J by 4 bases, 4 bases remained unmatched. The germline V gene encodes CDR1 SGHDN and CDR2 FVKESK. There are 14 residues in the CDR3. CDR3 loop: CASSPRTGGYEQYF. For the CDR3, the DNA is TGTGCCAGCAGCCCTAGGACAGGGGGATACGAGCAGTACTTC.